Here is one T cell receptor beta chain with its context. Its antigen is undetermined. V lost 5 bases and J 5 bases, leaving 16 bases between the germline ends. The CDR3 totals 14 residues. Germline V gene lookup returns CDR1 SQVTM and CDR2 ANQGSEA. The sample belongs to a study of memory CD4+ T cells and cytomegalovirus serostatus. Across the whole study: This sample comes from healthy Belgian adults, several CMV seropositive, about 25 seronegative. The study, taken as a whole, reports: CD4+ memory repertoires contained 67 of 164 reported CMV TCRbeta sequences.

Clones were read by immunoSEQ multiplex PCR, and TCRdb kept only the in-frame ones, dropping some. The sample lists 50,000 to 65,000 clones, about 80% seen once, with about 1.4% in the top ten. Single viable CD3+CD4+CD8-CD45RO+ cells were sorted as the memory CD4+ T cells. Total CD4+ T cells were enriched by CD4 positive selection. This chain uses TRBV29-1 with TRBJ1-5; D is ambiguous. The sample taken for sequencing was memory CD4+ T cells from blood. This receptor was obtained from an adult in good health and CMV-seropositive. Here the CDR3 reads CSVQLRGRDQPQHF. The CDR3 bases are TGCAGCGTTCAGCTCCGGGGAAGGGATCAGCCCCAGCATTTT.